What follows describes a single T cell receptor (beta chain). PCR used 60 Vbeta primers and 13 Jbeta primers. Measured with immunoSEQ multiplex PCR; TCRdb has only the in-frame clones, and not every one. This sample yields 150,000 to 200,000 clones, of which roughly 81% are seen a single time; roughly 2.2% belongs to the top ten. CDR1 is LGHNA, CDR2 YNFKEQ, per germline. V was clipped by 1 base and J by 6 bases, with 10 bases between them. This CDR3 has 15 residues. The data were taken from a study of cytomegalovirus exposure and HLA in healthy donors. This TCR was sampled from a man younger than 35 in good health and CMV-seropositive. Sequencing input: PBMCs. The J gene is TRBJ1-6, the V gene TRBV4-2, with TRBD1 as a possible D gene (5 bases). In nucleotides, the CDR3 is TGTGCCAGCAGCCAAGCGGGGACTTCTAATTCACCCCTCCACTTT. It is translated as CASSQAGTSNSPLHF.